One and the same sample provided the 14 T cell receptor beta chains below, sequenced in a study of response to subunit inactivated influenza vaccine. Each CDR3 protein gets one entry after TCRdb re-called the RT-PCR reads with MiXCR. This sample carries more than 450,000 distinct CDR3 sequences, 12% of them seen once, and the ten largest clones take roughly 10%. Here the sequenced sample was PBMCs from blood, taken on the day of vaccination. Source of these receptors: a middle-aged man who received an inactivated influenza vaccine.

This clonotype was counted many times. The rearrangement joins TRBV27 to TRBJ2-3; 11 nucleotides match TRBD1. V shed 3 bases, J shed 3 bases, and the junction held 8 bases outside the gene matches. Germline CDR1 reads MNHEY; CDR2 reads SMNVEV (reference sequence). This CDR3 is built from 17 residues. The CDR3 DNA sequence: TGTGCCAGCAGTTTGTCTGCCGGGGACAGGGGGACAGATACGCAGTATTTT. It is translated as CASSLSAGDRGTDTQYF.

The CDR3 nucleotides are TGTGCCATCGCGGGAGATTCGCTTGAGCAGTTCTTC. This translates into CAIAGDSLEQFF. This sequence joins TRBV10-3 and TRBJ2-1; 7 bases map to TRBD2. Per germline, CDR1 ENHRY and CDR2 SYGVKD. V lost 8 bases and J lost 9; bases outside the gene matches: 7. This CDR3 is built from 12 residues.

V usage is TRBV28 and J usage is TRBJ1-5; D uncertain. CDR3 length: 18 amino acids. The V gene lost 1 base and the J gene lost 3 bases, with 19 bases spanning the gap. Germline values: CDR1 MDHEN, CDR2 SYDVKM. In DNA form, the CDR3 reads TGTGCCAGCAGTTTATTTCGCTTGCAGTCTCGGGCCAATCAGCCCCAGCATTTT. Amino acid sequence: CASSLFRLQSRANQPQHF.

The chain carries TRBV29-1 and TRBJ2-7, with D unresolved. Germline V gene data show CDR1 as SQVTM and CDR2 as ANQGSEA. The CDR3 runs to 13 residues. Trimming removed 8 bases at V and 4 bases at J, with 18 bases between. CDR3 nucleotides: TGCAGCCCATCCTCTGATTTGGGGTACGAGCAGTACTTC. It specifies CSPSSDLGYEQYF.

This clonotype has only a few counts. The V gene is TRBV9, the J gene TRBJ1-6; 7 bases fit TRBD1. Germline V gene data show CDR1 as SGDLS and CDR2 as YYNGEE. V shed 4 bases, J shed 9 bases, and the junction held 4 bases outside the gene matches. CDR3 length: 13 residues. CDR3 region: CASSFRGTSPLHF. For the CDR3, the DNA is TGTGCCAGCAGCTTCAGGGGGACTTCACCCCTCCACTTT.

The gene calls are TRBV7-2 and TRBJ2-1; D gene ambiguous. The CDR3 length is 14 residues. The V end was cut by 3 bases, the J end by 7 bases, with 13 bases between. Germline V gives CDR1 SGHTA, CDR2 FQGNSA. This chain's CDR3 is CASSLVALSNEQFF. CDR3 sequence (DNA): TGTGCCAGCAGCTTGGTCGCACTAAGTAATGAGCAGTTCTTC.

A few counts support this clonotype. The chain recombines TRBV7-9 with TRBJ2-2; D gene uncertain. The CDR3 contains 16 residues. V lost 4 bases and J 7 bases, leaving 19 bases between the germline ends. CDR1 and CDR2 (germline): SEHNR, FQNEAQ (reference sequence). CDR3 sequence: CASSSSNGGLGGELFF. As DNA, the CDR3 is TGTGCCAGCAGCTCCTCTAATGGTGGCCTCGGCGGGGAGCTGTTTTTT.

The rearrangement uses TRBV3-1 and TRBJ1-6; D perhaps matches TRBD1 (6 bases). CDR1 and CDR2 from the germline V gene are LGHDT and YNNKEL (reference sequence). The CDR3 is 17 residues long. V was cut by 4 bases and J by 6 bases, with 19 bases left in between. The CDR3 protein is CASSRGAGAPLNSPLHF. The DNA for the CDR3 is TGTGCCAGCAGCCGAGGAGCGGGGGCCCCTCTTAATTCACCCCTCCACTTT.

The chain is built from TRBV9 and TRBJ2-5; D could derive from TRBD1 or TRBD2 (5 bases each). The CDR3 has 15 residues. Trimming pared 4 bases from V and 0 bases from J, leaving 13 bases between. CDR1 and CDR2 from the germline V gene are SGDLS and YYNGEE. The DNA for the CDR3 is TGTGCCAGCAGCCTACGGGACGCCTACCAAGAGACCCAGTACTTC. This translates into CASSLRDAYQETQYF.

This clonotype has a count of ten or more. V is TRBV18 and J is TRBJ2-1; maybe TRBD1 (6 bases). Germline-derived CDR1 and CDR2 are KGHSH and LQKENI. The CDR3 extends over 17 amino acids. V lost 3 bases, J lost 5 bases, and 20 bases lay in between. The CDR3 region has the DNA TGTGCCAGCTCACCGCCAATCGAGGACAGCGATCACAATGAGCAGTTCTTC. This encodes CASSPPIEDSDHNEQFF.

This clonotype has at least ten counts. The rearrangement joins TRBV7-2 to TRBJ1-2; tentatively, D is TRBD1 (6 bases). The germline gives CDR1 SGHTA, CDR2 FQGNSA. The V end lost 6 bases, the J end lost 0 bases, and 14 bases lay between the germline ends. The CDR3 runs 15 residues. CDR3 loop: CASSSGGGSNYGYTF. CDR3 DNA: TGTGCCAGCAGTTCGGGGGGCGGATCTAACTATGGCTACACCTTC.

As to this clonotype: The junction does not match germline at one end; this may be a read error. The chain combines TRBV7-2 with TRBJ2-5, with D possibly being TRBD1 (6 bases). The CDR3 covers 15 residues. The germline V gene has CDR1 SGHTA and CDR2 FQGNSA. The CDR3 DNA reads as TGTGCCAGCAGCTTAGTGGCAGGGGCCGCAGAGACCCACTACTTC. Its translation: CASSLVAGAAETHYF.

This chain joins TRBV12-3 or TRBV12-4 and TRBJ2-1, with D possibly called TRBD1 or TRBD2 (5 bases each). The V end lost 5 bases, the J end lost 8 bases, and 13 bases lay between the germline ends. CDR3 size: 13 residues. The CDR3: CASSPGSGDEQFF. The CDR3 DNA is TGTGCCAGCAGTCCAGGGAGCGGCGATGAGCAGTTCTTC.

The chain recombines TRBV6-2 or TRBV6-3 with TRBJ2-5; TRBD2 matches 14 bases. Losses at the gene ends were 2 bases for V and 6 bases for J; bases not matched to a gene: 8. Germline V gives CDR1 MNHEY, CDR2 SVGEGT. The CDR3 is 17 amino acids. CDR3: CASSYLGLAGELQTQYF. The CDR3, as DNA: TGTGCCAGCAGTTACCTGGGACTAGCGGGAGAGCTGCAGACCCAGTACTTC.